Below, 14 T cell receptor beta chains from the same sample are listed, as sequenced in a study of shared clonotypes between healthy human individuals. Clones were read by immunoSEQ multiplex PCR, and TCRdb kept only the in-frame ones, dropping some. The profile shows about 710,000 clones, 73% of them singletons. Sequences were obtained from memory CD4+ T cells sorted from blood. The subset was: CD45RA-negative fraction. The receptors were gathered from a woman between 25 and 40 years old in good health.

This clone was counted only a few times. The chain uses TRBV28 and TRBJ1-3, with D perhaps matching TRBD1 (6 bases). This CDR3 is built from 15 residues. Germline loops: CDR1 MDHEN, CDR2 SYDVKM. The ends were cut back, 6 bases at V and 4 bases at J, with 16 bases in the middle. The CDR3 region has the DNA TGTGCCAGCAGCGGCGCAGGGGCAGAAGGAAACACCATATATTTT. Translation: CASSGAGAEGNTIYF.

This CDR3 is CASSEGRGTVAKNIQYF. CDR3 nucleotides: TGTGCCAGCAGTGAAGGAAGAGGGACCGTAGCCAAAAACATTCAGTACTTC. The rearrangement joins TRBV6-1 to TRBJ2-4; D possibly matches TRBD1 or TRBD2 (5 bases each). This CDR3 has 17 residues. Germline assignment: CDR1 MNHNS and CDR2 SASEGT. Trimming stripped 1 base from V and 0 bases from J, with 13 bases between.

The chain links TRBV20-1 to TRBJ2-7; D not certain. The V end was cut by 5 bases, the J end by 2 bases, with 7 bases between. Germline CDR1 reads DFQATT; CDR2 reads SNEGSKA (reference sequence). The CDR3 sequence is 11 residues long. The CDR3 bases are TGCAGTGCTTCGATAGCCTACGAGCAGTACTTC. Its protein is CSASIAYEQYF.

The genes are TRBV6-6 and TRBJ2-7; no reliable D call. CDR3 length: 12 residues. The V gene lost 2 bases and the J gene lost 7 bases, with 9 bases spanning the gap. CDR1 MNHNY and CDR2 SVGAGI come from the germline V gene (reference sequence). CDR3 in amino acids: CASSYEVREQYF. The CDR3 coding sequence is TGTGCCAGCAGTTACGAGGTGAGGGAGCAGTACTTC.

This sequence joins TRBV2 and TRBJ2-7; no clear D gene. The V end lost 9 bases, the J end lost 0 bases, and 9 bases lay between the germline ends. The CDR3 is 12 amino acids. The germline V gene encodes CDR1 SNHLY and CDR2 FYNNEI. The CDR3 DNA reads TGTGCCAGTGGTGAAAGCTCCTACGAGCAGTACTTC. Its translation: CASGESSYEQYF.

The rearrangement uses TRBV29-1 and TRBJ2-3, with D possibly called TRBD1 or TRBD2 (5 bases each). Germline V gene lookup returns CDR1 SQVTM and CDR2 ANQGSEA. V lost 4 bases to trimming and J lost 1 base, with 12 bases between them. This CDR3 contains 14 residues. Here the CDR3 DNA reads TGCAGCGTTGGAGGGGAGCAGGGCACAGATACGCAGTATTTT. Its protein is CSVGGEQGTDTQYF.

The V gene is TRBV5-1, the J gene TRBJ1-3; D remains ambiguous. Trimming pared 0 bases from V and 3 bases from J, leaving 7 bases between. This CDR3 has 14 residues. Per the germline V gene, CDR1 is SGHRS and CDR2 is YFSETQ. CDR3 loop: CASSLASFGNTIYF. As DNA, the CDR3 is TGCGCCAGCAGCTTGGCCAGTTTTGGAAACACCATATATTTT.

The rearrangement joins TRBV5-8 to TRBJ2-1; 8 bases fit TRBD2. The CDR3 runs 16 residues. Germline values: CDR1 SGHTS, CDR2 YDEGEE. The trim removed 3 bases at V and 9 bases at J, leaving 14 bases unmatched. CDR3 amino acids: CASSSQPGLVAGEQFF. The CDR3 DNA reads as TGTGCCAGCAGCTCGCAACCGGGACTAGTCGCCGGTGAGCAGTTCTTC.

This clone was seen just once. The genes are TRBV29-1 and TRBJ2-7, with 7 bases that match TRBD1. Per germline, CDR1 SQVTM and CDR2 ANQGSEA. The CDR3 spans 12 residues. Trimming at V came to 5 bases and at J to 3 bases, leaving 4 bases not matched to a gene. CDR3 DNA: TGCAGCGTTAGGGGACAGAGCTACGAGCAGTACTTC. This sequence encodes CSVRGQSYEQYF.

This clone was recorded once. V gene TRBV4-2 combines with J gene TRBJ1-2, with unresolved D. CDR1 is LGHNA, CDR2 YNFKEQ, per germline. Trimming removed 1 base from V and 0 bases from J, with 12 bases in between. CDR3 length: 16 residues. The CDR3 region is CASSQVVADSNYGYTF. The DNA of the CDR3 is TGTGCCAGCAGCCAAGTGGTGGCTGACTCTAACTATGGCTACACCTTC.

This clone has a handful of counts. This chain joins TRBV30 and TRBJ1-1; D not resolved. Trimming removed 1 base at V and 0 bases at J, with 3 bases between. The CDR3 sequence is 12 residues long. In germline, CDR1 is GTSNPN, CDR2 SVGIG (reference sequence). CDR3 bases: TGTGCCTGGAGTGGGATGAACACTGAAGCTTTCTTT. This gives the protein CAWSGMNTEAFF.

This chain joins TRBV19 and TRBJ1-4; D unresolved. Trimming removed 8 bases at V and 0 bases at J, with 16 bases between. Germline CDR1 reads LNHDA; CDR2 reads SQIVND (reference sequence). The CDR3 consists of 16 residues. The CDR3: CASRRSAPATNEKLFF. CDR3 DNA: TGTGCCAGTCGCCGCTCCGCACCGGCAACTAATGAAAAACTGTTTTTT.

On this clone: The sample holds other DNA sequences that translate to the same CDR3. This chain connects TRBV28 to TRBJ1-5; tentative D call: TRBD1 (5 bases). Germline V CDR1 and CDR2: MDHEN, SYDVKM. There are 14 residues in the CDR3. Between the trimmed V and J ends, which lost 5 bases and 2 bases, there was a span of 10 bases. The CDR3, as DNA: TGTGCCAGCAGTCTTTGGGGCGGCAATCAGCCCCAGCATTTT. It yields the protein CASSLWGGNQPQHF.

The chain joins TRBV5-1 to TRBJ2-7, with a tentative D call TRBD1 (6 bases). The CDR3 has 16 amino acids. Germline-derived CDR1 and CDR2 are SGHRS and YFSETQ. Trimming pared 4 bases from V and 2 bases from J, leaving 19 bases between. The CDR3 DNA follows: TGCGCCAGCAGCAGCACAATGTGGGACACTCCCTACGAGCAGTACTTC. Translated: CASSSTMWDTPYEQYF.